This T cell receptor beta chain comes out of a study of read filtering for tumor transcriptome and immune sequencing. Bone marrow was sampled from every patient at the time of active disease. Study findings and constraints: Without single-read clonotypes, shared clonotype proportions correlated more between IR-seq and RNA-seq. Single-read clonotypes: approximately 87% of IR-seq clonotypes (roughly 4% of reads), more than 70% of RNA-seq clonotypes (roughly 49% of reads). The CD138-negative fraction was mixed bone marrow immune cells, not pure T cells.

This library used roughly 430 ng RNA and molecular barcoded adaptors spanning alpha/delta and beta/gamma chains. MiXCR, applied by TCRdb to the reads, yields one record per CDR3 protein. This table has some 24,000 distinct CDR3 sequences, 22% appearing once. This clonotype came up many times. Antigen: not known. The clonotype was recovered from a donor at least 40 years old with multiple myeloma. The sample taken for sequencing was a population of CD138-negative cells sorted from bone marrow.

The CDR3 nucleotides read TGTGCCAGCAGCCAGTCTAGCGACAATGAGCAGTTCTTC. Translated: CASSQSSDNEQFF. This chain uses TRBV3-1 with TRBJ2-1; weak D call: TRBD2 (6 bases). The CDR3 runs to 13 residues. The germline CDR1 and CDR2 sequences are LGHDT and YNNKEL (reference sequence). Trimming removed 3 bases from V and 5 bases from J, with 8 bases in between.